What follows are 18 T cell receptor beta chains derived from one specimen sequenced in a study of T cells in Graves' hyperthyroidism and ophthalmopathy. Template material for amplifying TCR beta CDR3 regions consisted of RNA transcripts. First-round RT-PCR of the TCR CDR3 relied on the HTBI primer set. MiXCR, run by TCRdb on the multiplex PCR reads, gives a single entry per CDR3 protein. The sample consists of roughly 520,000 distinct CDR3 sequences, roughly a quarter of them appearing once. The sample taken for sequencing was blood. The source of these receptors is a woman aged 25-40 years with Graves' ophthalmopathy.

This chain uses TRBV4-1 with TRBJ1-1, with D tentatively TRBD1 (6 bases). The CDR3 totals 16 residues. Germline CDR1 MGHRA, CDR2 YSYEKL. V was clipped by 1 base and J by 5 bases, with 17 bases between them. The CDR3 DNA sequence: TGCGCCAGCAGCCAAGCTAGGGGGGGGGTGGAGACTGAAGCTTTCTTT. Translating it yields CASSQARGGVETEAFF.

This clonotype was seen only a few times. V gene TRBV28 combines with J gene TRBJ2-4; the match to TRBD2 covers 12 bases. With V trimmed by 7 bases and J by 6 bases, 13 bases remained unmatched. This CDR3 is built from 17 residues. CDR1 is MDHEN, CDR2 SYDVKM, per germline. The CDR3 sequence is CASMASSGRAPRNIQYF. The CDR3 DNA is TGTGCCAGCATGGCATCTAGCGGGAGGGCACCTCGAAACATTCAGTACTTC.

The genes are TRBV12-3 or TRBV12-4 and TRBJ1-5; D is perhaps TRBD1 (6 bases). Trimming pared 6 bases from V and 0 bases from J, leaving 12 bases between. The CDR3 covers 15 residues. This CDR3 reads CASSQDRYSNQPQHF. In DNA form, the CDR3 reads TGTGCCAGCAGCCAAGACAGGTATAGCAATCAGCCCCAGCATTTT.

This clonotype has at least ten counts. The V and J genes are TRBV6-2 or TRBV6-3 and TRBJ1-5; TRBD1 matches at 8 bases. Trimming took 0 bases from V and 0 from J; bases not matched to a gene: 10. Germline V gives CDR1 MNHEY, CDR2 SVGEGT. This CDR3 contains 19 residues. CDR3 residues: CASSYSRDRFLYSNQPQHF. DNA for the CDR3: TGTGCCAGCAGTTACTCGCGGGACAGGTTCCTTTATAGCAATCAGCCCCAGCATTTT.

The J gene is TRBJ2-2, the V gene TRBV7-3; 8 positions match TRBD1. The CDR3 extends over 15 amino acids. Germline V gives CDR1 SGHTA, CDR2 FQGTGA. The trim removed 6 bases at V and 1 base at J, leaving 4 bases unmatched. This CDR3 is CASSPDRGNTGELFF. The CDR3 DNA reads TGTGCCAGCAGTCCTGACAGGGGGAACACCGGGGAGCTGTTTTTT.

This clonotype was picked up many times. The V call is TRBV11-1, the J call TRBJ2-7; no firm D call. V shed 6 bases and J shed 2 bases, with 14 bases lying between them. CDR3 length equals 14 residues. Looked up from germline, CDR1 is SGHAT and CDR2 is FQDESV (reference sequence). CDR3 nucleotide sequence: TGTGCCAGCAGTTACGAAGACGCAGCCTACGAGCAGTACTTC. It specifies CASSYEDAAYEQYF.

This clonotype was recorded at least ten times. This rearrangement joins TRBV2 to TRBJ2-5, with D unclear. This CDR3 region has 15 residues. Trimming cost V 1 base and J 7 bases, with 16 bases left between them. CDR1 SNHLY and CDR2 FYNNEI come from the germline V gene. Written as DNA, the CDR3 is TGTGCCAGCAGTGAAGGCCAGGTAGCCCCGGGGACCCAGTACTTC. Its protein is CASSEGQVAPGTQYF.

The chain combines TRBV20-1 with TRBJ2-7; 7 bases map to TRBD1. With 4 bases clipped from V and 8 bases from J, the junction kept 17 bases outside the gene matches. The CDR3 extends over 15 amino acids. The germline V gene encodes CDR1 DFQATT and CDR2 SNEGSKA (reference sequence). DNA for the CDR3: TGCAGTGCTACAGAACCGGGACAGAGTGGAGGAAAGCAGTACTTC. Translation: CSATEPGQSGGKQYF.

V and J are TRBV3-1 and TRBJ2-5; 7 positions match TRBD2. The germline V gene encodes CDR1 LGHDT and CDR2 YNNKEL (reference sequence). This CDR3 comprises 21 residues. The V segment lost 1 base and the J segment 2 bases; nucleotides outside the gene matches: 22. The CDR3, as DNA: TGTGCCAGCAGCCAAGGACGGATTACCGTGACTAGCCCCTTAGGGCAAGAGACCCAGTACTTC. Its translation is CASSQGRITVTSPLGQETQYF.

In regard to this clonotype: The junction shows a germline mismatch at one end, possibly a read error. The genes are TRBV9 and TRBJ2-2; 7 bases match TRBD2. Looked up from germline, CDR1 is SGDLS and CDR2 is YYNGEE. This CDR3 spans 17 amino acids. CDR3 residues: CASSTNDGGTNSGELFF. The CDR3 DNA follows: TGTGCCAGCAGCACCAACGATGGCGGGACTAACAGCGGGGAGCTGTTTTTT.

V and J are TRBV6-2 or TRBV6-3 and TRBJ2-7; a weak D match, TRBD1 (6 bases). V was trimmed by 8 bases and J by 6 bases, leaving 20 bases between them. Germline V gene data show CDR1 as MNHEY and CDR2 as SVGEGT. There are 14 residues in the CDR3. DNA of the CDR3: TGTGCCAGCCGTAAAGGGGGTTCGAGGGTCGAGCAGTACTTC. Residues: CASRKGGSRVEQYF.

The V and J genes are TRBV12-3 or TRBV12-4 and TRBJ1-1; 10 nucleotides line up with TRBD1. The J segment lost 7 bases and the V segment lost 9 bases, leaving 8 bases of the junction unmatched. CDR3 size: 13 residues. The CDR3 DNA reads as TGTGCCAGTGCCGCCGGGACAGGGGTTGAAGCTTTCTTT. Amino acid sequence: CASAAGTGVEAFF.

CDR3 sequence (DNA): TGTGCCAGCAGTCCAGACAGGCCAACTATCTACGAGCAGTACTTC. Translation gives CASSPDRPTIYEQYF. The chain joins TRBV6-1 to TRBJ2-7; the D gene is possibly TRBD1 (6 bases). Germline-derived CDR1 and CDR2 are MNHNS and SASEGT. The CDR3 length is 15 residues. V lost 5 bases and J 3 bases, leaving 17 bases between the germline ends.

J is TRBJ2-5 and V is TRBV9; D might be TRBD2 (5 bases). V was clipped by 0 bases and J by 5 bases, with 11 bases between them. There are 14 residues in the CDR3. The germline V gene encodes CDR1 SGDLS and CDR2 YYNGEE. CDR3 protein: CASSVGLTGETQYF. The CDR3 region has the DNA TGTGCCAGCAGCGTAGGTCTAACGGGGGAGACCCAGTACTTC.

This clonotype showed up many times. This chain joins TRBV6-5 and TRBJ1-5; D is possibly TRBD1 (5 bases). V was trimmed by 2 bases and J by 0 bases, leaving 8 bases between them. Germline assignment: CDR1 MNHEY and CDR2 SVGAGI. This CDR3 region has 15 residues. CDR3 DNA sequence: TGTGCCAGCAGTTACGACAGAAATAGCAATCAGCCCCAGCATTTT. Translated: CASSYDRNSNQPQHF.

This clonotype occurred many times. CDR3 amino acids: CASSYSSVVSYEQYF. The CDR3 region has the DNA TGTGCCAGCAGTTACTCGTCAGTAGTTTCCTACGAGCAGTACTTC. The rearrangement uses TRBV6-5 and TRBJ2-7, with unresolved D. The V end was cut by 0 bases, the J end by 1 base, with 10 bases between. The CDR3 has 15 residues. Germline CDR1 reads MNHEY; CDR2 reads SVGAGI.

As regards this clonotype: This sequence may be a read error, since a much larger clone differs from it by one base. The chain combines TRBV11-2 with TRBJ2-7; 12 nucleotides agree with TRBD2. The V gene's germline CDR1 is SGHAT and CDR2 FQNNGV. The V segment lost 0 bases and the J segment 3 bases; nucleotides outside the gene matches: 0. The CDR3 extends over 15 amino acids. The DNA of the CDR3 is TGTGCCAGCAGCTTAGAACTAGCGGGGGGCTACGAGCAGTACGTC. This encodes CASSLELAGGYEQYV.

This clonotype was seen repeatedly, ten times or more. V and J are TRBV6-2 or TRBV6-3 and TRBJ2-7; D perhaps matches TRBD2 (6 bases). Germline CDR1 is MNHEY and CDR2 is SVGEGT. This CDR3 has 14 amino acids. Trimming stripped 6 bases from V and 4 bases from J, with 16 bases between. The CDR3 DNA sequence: TGTGCCAGCAGCCCCTGGACGGGAGAGTACGAGCAGTACTTC. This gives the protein CASSPWTGEYEQYF.